One sample yielded the 11 T cell receptor beta chains listed below, sequenced in a study of T cell repertoires in cytomegalovirus infection (dated by TCRdb to between 2018 and 2020). The instrument was an Illumina HiSeq 1500. TCRdb took the public reads, trimmed them with fastp at Q25, ran MiXCR for clone calling and kept in-frame beta chains. For every CDR3 protein sequence, its rows merge into one entry that carries the most common genes and DNA. In this sample the table shows more than 400,000 distinct CDR3 sequences, around a quarter of which occur a single time. Under 15% of the sample lies in the top ten. Input material: PBMCs. The receptors shown here come from a human donor in good health (CMV status not recorded). Some clones in this sample may be carry-over from other donors' samples.

V usage is TRBV30 and J usage is TRBJ2-4; possibly TRBD2 for D (7 bases). Looked up from germline, CDR1 is GTSNPN and CDR2 is SVGIG (reference sequence). Trimming shortened V by 1 base and J by 8 bases, and 21 bases separated the two germline ends. The CDR3 is made up of 16 amino acids. The CDR3 DNA reads as TGTGCCTGGAGTGAAGAGAGGGGGGGATCGGCAGACATTCAGTACTTC. Residues: CAWSEERGGSADIQYF.

The rearrangement uses TRBV7-9 and TRBJ2-3; unclear D gene. V was clipped by 5 bases and J by 0 bases, with 15 bases between them. Germline CDR1 SEHNR, CDR2 FQNEAQ (reference sequence). The CDR3 is made up of 16 amino acids. Written as DNA, the CDR3 is TGTGCCAGCAGCCTCCGGGTCTTAACTAGCACAGATACGCAGTATTTT. Translated: CASSLRVLTSTDTQYF.

This clonotype was recorded at least ten times. In nucleotides, the CDR3 is TGTGCCAGCAGCTCCAAAATGACTGGGCTAGCGGGAGTCGAGCAGTACTTC. The encoded protein is CASSSKMTGLAGVEQYF. This chain joins TRBV7-2 and TRBJ2-7, with 10 positions matching TRBD2. CDR1 and CDR2 from the germline V gene are SGHTA and FQGNSA. The CDR3 is made up of 17 amino acids. Trimming cost V 4 bases and J 6 bases; bases outside gene matches: 15. The entire variable domain, with the rest obtained from reference TRBV7-2 and TRBJ2-7, is as follows: GAGVSQSPSNKVTEKGKDVELRCDPISGHTALYWYRQSLGQGLEFLIYFQGNSAPDKSGLPSDRFSAERTGGSVSTLTIQRTQQEDSAVYLCASSSKMTGLAGVEQYFGPGTRLTVT.

The chain couples TRBV10-3 to TRBJ2-1; TRBD1 matches at 7 bases. This CDR3 is built from 15 residues. With 0 bases clipped from V and 8 bases from J, the junction kept 7 bases outside the gene matches. Per the germline V gene, CDR1 is ENHRY and CDR2 is SYGVKD. The CDR3 DNA reads as TGTGCCATCAGTGAGTCGACAGGGCCTACGGATGAGCAGTTCTTC. Its protein product is CAISESTGPTDEQFF.

This clonotype was observed at least ten times. The chain has TRBV7-3 and TRBJ2-3; TRBD1 aligns across 8 bases. V trimming: 4 bases; J trimming: 3 bases; junction bases outside the gene matches: 6. CDR1 SGHTA and CDR2 FQGTGA come from the germline V gene. The CDR3 sequence is 15 residues long. CDR3 loop: CASSWTGLRTDTQYF. The CDR3 coding sequence is TGTGCCAGCAGCTGGACAGGGTTACGGACAGATACGCAGTATTTT.

The J gene is TRBJ2-4, the V gene TRBV6-2 or TRBV6-3; D unclear. From germline, CDR1 is MNHEY and CDR2 SVGEGT. This CDR3 region has 14 residues. V lost 5 bases, J lost 0 bases, and 8 bases lay in between. CDR3 sequence reads: CASSRPGAKNIQYF. The CDR3 DNA sequence: TGTGCCAGCAGTAGACCTGGAGCCAAAAACATTCAGTACTTC.

The chain links TRBV7-9 to TRBJ2-1, with D perhaps matching TRBD2 (6 bases). Trimming cost V 5 bases and J 1 base, with 18 bases left between them. CDR3 length: 17 residues. CDR1 and CDR2 from the germline V gene are SEHNR and FQNEAQ (reference sequence). CDR3 coding DNA: TGTGCCAGCAGCCCTCCCCCCCGGGACTTATCCTACAATGAGCAGTTCTTC. It yields the protein CASSPPPRDLSYNEQFF.

In nucleotides, the CDR3 is TGTGCCAGCAGACCCCAGTGGGAAACCGGGGAGCTGTTTTTT. It yields the protein CASRPQWETGELFF. The genes are TRBV5-4 and TRBJ2-2; no reliable D call. In germline, CDR1 is SGHNT, CDR2 YYREEE (reference sequence). The CDR3 extends over 14 amino acids. V was pared by 5 bases and J by 5 bases, with 13 bases between.

J is TRBJ2-1 and V is TRBV11-3, with 8 bases that match TRBD2. This CDR3 region has 17 residues. The J segment lost 2 bases and the V segment lost 5 bases, leaving 11 bases of the junction unmatched. Germline CDR1 is SGHNT and CDR2 is YENEEA. CDR3 bases: TGTGCCAGCAGCCGGCGTAGTGGGACTAGGGCCTACAATGAGCAGTTCTTC. It translates to CASSRRSGTRAYNEQFF.

This clonotype was detected a few times. CDR3 sequence: CASSPGQRLGGYGYTF. The CDR3, as DNA: TGCGCCAGCAGCCCGGGACAGCGCCTGGGGGGATATGGCTACACCTTC. The chain links TRBV4-1 to TRBJ1-2, with 7 bases matching TRBD1. CDR3 length: 16 residues. CDR1 is MGHRA, CDR2 YSYEKL, per germline. With 4 bases clipped from V and 5 bases from J, the junction kept 13 bases outside the gene matches.

This clonotype has more than one count but fewer than ten. This chain uses TRBV19 with TRBJ2-1, with TRBD2 matching 7 bases. Trimming removed 1 base from V and 9 bases from J; junction bases left unmatched: 15. This CDR3 contains 17 residues. The germline V gene encodes CDR1 LNHDA and CDR2 SQIVND (reference sequence). CDR3 loop: CASSIAGGSRWGGEQFF. The CDR3 nucleotides read TGTGCCAGTAGTATAGCCGGCGGGAGTCGTTGGGGGGGTGAGCAGTTCTTC. The whole variable domain, filled in from reference TRBV19 and TRBJ2-1, reads DGGITQSPKYLFRKEGQNVTLSCEQNLNHDAMYWYRQDPGQGLRLIYYSQIVNDFQKGDIAEGYSVSREKKESFPLTVTSAQKNPTAFYLCASSIAGGSRWGGEQFFGPGTRLTVL.